This T cell receptor beta chain was sequenced in a study of cytotoxic CD8 clonotypes in ibrutinib-treated CLL. Across the study: Partial response was seen in about 25 patients and complete response in 2; after median roughly 66 months, about 14 stayed remitted, around 12 progressed. A median approximately 12 months of treatment, range 6 to 36, preceded the collection of response samples.

CDR1 SGHRS and CDR2 YFSETQ come from the germline V gene. This CDR3 is built from 15 residues. V gave up 3 bases and J gave up 9 bases; unmatched junction bases: 8. Produced via immunoSEQ multiplex PCR; TCRdb's table is partial and in-frame only. The sample comprises tens of thousands of clones, about 86% of which are singletons, and about 5.8% rests with the top ten. This clone was observed once. The sequences come from PBMCs, collected before ibrutinib treatment. This TCR derives from a human donor with chronic lymphocytic leukemia. The chain couples TRBV5-1 to TRBJ2-1; TRBD2 aligns across 11 bases. CDR3 loop: CASSSGTSGLGEQFF. The CDR3 bases are TGCGCCAGCAGCTCCGGGACTAGCGGCTTGGGTGAGCAGTTCTTC.